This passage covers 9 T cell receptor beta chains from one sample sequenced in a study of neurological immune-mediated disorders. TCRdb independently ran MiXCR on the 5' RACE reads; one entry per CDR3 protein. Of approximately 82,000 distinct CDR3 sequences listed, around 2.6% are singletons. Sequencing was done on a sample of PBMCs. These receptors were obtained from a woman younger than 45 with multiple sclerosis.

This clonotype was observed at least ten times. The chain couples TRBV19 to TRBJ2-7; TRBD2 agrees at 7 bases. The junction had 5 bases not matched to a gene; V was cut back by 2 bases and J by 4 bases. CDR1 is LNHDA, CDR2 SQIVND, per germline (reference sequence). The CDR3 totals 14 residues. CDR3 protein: CASSIFAGAYEQYF. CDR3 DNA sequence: TGTGCCAGTAGTATATTTGCGGGAGCTTACGAGCAGTACTTC.

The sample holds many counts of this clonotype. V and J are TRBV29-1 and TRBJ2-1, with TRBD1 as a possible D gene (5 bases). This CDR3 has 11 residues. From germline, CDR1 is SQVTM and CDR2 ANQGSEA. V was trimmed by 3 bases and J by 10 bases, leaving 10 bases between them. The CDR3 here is CSVDGAREQFF. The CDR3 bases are TGCAGCGTTGATGGGGCGAGAGAGCAGTTCTTC.

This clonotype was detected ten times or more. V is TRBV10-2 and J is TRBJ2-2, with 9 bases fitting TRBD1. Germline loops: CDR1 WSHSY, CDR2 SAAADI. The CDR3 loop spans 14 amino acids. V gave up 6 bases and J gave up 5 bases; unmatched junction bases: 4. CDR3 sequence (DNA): TGCGCCAGCAGGGAGACAGGGGGGACCGGGGAGCTGTTTTTT. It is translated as CASRETGGTGELFF.

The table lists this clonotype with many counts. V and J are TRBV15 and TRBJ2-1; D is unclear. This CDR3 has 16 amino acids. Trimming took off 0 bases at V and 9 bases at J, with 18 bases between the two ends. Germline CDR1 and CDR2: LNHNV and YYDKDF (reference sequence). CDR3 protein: CATSRDSPQILSEQFF. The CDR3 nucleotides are TGTGCCACCAGCAGAGATTCGCCCCAAATACTTTCTGAGCAGTTCTTC.

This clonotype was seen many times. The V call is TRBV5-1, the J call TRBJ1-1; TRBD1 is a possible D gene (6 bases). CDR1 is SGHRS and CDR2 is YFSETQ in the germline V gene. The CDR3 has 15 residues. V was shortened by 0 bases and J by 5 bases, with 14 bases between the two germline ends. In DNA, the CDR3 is TGCGCCAGCAGCTTGGAATACAGGGAATGGACTGAAGCTTTCTTT. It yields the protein CASSLEYREWTEAFF.

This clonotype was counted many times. For the CDR3, the DNA is TGTGCCAGCAGCCCAGGGACCGAGAGCGGGGAGCAGTACTTC. Amino acid sequence: CASSPGTESGEQYF. J is TRBJ2-7 and V is TRBV7-2; tentatively, D is TRBD2 (6 bases). Germline-derived CDR1 and CDR2 are SGHTA and FQGNSA. V was trimmed by 5 bases and J by 7 bases, leaving 18 bases between them. The CDR3 spans 14 residues. Supplemented by reference TRBV7-2 and TRBJ2-7, the full variable domain reads GAGVSQSPSNKVTEKGKDVELRCDPISGHTALYWYRQSLGQGLEFLIYFQGNSAPDKSGLPSDRFSAERTGGSVSTLTIQRTQQEDSAVYLCASSPGTESGEQYFGPGTRLTVT.

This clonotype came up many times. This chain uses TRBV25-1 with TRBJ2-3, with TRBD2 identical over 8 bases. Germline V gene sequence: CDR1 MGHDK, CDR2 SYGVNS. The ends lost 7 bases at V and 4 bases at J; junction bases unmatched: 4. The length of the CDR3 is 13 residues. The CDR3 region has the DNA TGTGCCAGCATAATAGCGGGGTCAGATACGCAGTATTTT. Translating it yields CASIIAGSDTQYF.

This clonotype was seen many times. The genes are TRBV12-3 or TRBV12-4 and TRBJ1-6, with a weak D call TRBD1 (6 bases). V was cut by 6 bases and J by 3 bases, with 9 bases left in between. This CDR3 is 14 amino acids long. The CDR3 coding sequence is TGTGCCAGCAGAGGGACATTCTATAATTCACCCCTCCACTTT. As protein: CASRGTFYNSPLHF.

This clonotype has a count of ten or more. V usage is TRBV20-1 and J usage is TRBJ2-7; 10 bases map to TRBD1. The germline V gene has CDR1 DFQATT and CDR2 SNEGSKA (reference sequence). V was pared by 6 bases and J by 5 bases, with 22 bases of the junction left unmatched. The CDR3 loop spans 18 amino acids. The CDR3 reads CSARAGSDGQGVRDEQYF. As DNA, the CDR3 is TGCAGTGCAAGGGCCGGGTCTGATGGACAGGGGGTCCGGGACGAGCAGTACTTC.